This T cell receptor (beta chain) was retrieved from a study of blood T cells in healthy people across ages. Combining a sample-barcoded 5' primer with a J-beta primer mix, a second PCR ran for about 7 to 11 cycles. There were at least 2.5 million CDR3-containing paired-end reads obtained from each sample. MiXCR was run by TCRdb on the 5' RACE reads, yielding one entry per CDR3 protein. The sample yields around 1.5 million distinct CDR3 sequences, around 59% seen once. Trimming at V came to 8 bases and at J to 2 bases, leaving 3 bases not matched to a gene. The CDR3 totals 15 residues. CDR1 is MNHEY, CDR2 SVGAGI, per germline. This clonotype was detected a few times.

The rearrangement joins TRBV6-5 to TRBJ2-4, with 13 bases that match TRBD2. The specimen sequenced was blood. The clonotype originates from a man aged 18 to 35 in good health. CDR3 in DNA: TGTGCCAGCGGGACTAGCGGGGCTTCCAAAAACATTCAGTACTTC. Protein sequence: CASGTSGASKNIQYF.